This T cell receptor (beta chain) was identified during a study of post-analysis software for immune sequencing data (dated by TCRdb to 2014 to 2015). About the full investigation: The recorded disease courses included relapsing-remitting, secondary progressive and progressive-relapsing multiple sclerosis, and some patients had no subtype annotation. The multiple sclerosis patient repertoires were compared with roughly twelve previously published healthy control repertoires from donors aged about 6 to 26 years. A subset of samples was prepared in parallel using single-end sample barcoding, then pooled and co-amplified after Illumina adapter ligation. Broader findings and caveats from the paper: The multiple sclerosis patient group was slightly younger than the control group. Strong co-clustering of samples prepared in the same batch was shown by direct clustering with F measure, prompting a batch-effect correction. Significantly higher frequencies in patients than in controls were found for about five TRBV segments, including TRBV5-6, TRBV5-1 and TRBV20-1. Significantly lower normalized Chao1 diversity was found in multiple sclerosis patients than in controls, suggesting substantial peripheral T-cell clonal expansion.

CDR1 and CDR2, per the germline V gene (reference sequence), are DFQATT and SNEGSKA. From cysteine to phenylalanine, the CDR3 is 15 amino acids long. Only the CDR3 DNA is retained, 45 bases long and in frame from the first base. At the junction V is shortened by 0 bases and J by 4 bases; bases outside the gene matches: 4. To demonstrate the VDJtools post-analysis software, the study profiled TCR beta repertoires from the peripheral blood of about 13 young patients with multiple sclerosis. The patients with multiple sclerosis were children and adolescents between roughly 6 and 17 years of age. A word on this clonotype: Its recognized antigen is unknown. The sample holds no much larger clone one base away, and base qualities are not on file.

The library was obtained by PCR. Sequencer: Illumina HiSeq 2500. To reduce PCR and sequencing biases, unique molecular identifiers were built into the TCR beta cDNA libraries. Roughly 0.5 million cDNA molecules were obtained per 1 to 10 million input T cells, so each molecule approximated one T cell. The patient libraries were prepared and sequenced using the same protocol as the earlier healthy control dataset. Samples belonging to the same batch were prepared together, multiplexed and sequenced on a shared HiSeq lane. Regarding the original processing steps: MIGEC handled the raw barcoded reads, throwing out single-read molecular identifier groups before consensus assembly and CDR3 extraction. VDJtools was used for post-analysis of the clonotype tables, and diversity was normalized by down-sampling every dataset to the size of the smallest sample. In repertoire overlap clustering, CDR3 amino acid sequences, but not nucleotide sequences, were matched to correct batch-related cross-sample contamination. TCRdb redid the processing of the public reads, applying fastp at Q25 and MiXCR, and retained in-frame beta chains. When rows share a CDR3 protein, they turn into one entry using the most common DNA and genes. The V and J calls, along with clone size, are taken from TCRdb and not from the paper's own processing. This sample is represented by 750,000 to 950,000 distinct CDR3 sequences; approximately 50% of them were singletons. Together, the top ten hold approximately 4.2% of the sample.

This receptor was obtained from a girl under 18 with multiple sclerosis. The rearranged chain carries TRBV20-1 and TRBJ2-1, with TRBD2 identical over 9 junction bases. The sample comprised blood. CDR3 sequence: CSARDVSGGYNEQFF. The DNA sequence is TGCAGTGCTAGAGATGTTAGCGGGGGTTACAATGAGCAGTTCTTC.